These 22 T cell receptor beta chains share one sample of origin, sequenced in a study of CD8+ T cells in alopecia areata. The authors extracted RNA and reverse transcribed it into cDNA as the sequencing template. Some clones are missing from TCRdb's copy, which holds only in-frame ones; the method was immunoSEQ multiplex PCR. The sample gives 160,000 or so clones, about 61% of which show up once; approximately 16% is in the top ten. The treatment was: oral pan-JAK inhibitor, 5-10 mg twice daily. Sample: CD4+ T cells sorted from blood, taken at approximately week 60, from a patient treated with tofacitinib. These receptors were collected from a human donor with alopecia areata.

The rearrangement links TRBV29-1 to TRBJ2-1; 10 nucleotides match TRBD1. Germline trimming cut 7 bases from V and 1 base from J; bases unmatched to any gene: 7. Germline-derived CDR1 and CDR2 are SQVTM and ANQGSEA. This CDR3 has 15 amino acids. The CDR3 sequence: CSGGQGQRSYNEQFF. CDR3 in DNA: TGCAGCGGGGGACAGGGGCAAAGGTCCTACAATGAGCAGTTCTTC.

This clone was picked up a small number of times. The rearrangement links TRBV20-1 to TRBJ2-5; D call uncertain. Trimming pared 6 bases from V and 5 bases from J, leaving 7 bases between. The CDR3 is 10 residues long. Germline V gene sequence: CDR1 DFQATT, CDR2 SNEGSKA (reference sequence). The CDR3, as DNA: TGCAGTGCCCTGTATGAGACCCAGTACTTC. Translated, it gives CSALYETQYF.

The chain is built from TRBV4-1 and TRBJ2-5; no clear D. CDR1 and CDR2 (germline): MGHRA, YSYEKL. This CDR3 has 12 amino acids. V shed 5 bases and J shed 3 bases, with 7 bases lying between them. The CDR3 is CASSRSKETQYF. Written as DNA, the CDR3 is TGCGCCAGCAGCAGGTCGAAAGAGACCCAGTACTTC.

The V gene is TRBV15, the J gene TRBJ1-2, with TRBD1 matching over 7 bases. V trimming: 5 bases; J trimming: 3 bases; junction bases outside the gene matches: 6. Per the germline V gene, CDR1 is LNHNV and CDR2 is YYDKDF (reference sequence). The CDR3 totals 14 residues. The DNA for the CDR3 is TGTGCCACCAGCCTAGGGACAGATTACTATGGCTACACCTTC. As protein: CATSLGTDYYGYTF.

With regard to this clone: The CDR3 does not end in the conserved phenylalanine or tryptophan, so this is likely a read error. The chain combines TRBV5-1 with TRBJ1-1; D remains ambiguous. This CDR3 is built from 15 residues. V was trimmed by 3 bases and J by 1 base, leaving 13 bases between them. Germline values: CDR1 SGHRS, CDR2 YFSETQ. CDR3 amino acids: CASSSGYTENTEAFL. Written as DNA, the CDR3 is TGCGCCAGCAGCTCCGGATATACTGAGAACACTGAAGCTTTCCTT.

The chain joins TRBV7-9 to TRBJ2-5; a possible D gene is TRBD2 (6 bases). CDR1 SEHNR and CDR2 FQNEAQ come from the germline V gene (reference sequence). The CDR3 covers 14 residues. V was shortened by 3 bases and J by 5 bases, with 13 bases between the two germline ends. CDR3 nucleotide sequence: TGTGCCAGCAGCTTCCCAGGAGGGCGGGAGACCCAGTACTTC. Translation gives CASSFPGGRETQYF. The full variable domain, its missing parts supplied by reference TRBV7-9 and TRBJ2-5, is DTGVSQNPRHKITKRGQNVTFRCDPISEHNRLYWYRQTLGQGPEFLTYFQNEAQLEKSRLLSDRFSAERPKGSFSTLEIQRTEQGDSAMYLCASSFPGGRETQYFGPGTRLLVL.

The chain recombines TRBV6-6 with TRBJ2-5, with a tentative D call TRBD1 (5 bases). The V end lost 5 bases, the J end lost 10 bases, and 20 bases lay between the germline ends. This CDR3 comprises 14 residues. Per germline, CDR1 MNHNY and CDR2 SVGAGI (reference sequence). This chain's CDR3 is CASSPLELQADQYF. The CDR3 coding sequence is TGTGCCAGCAGTCCTTTAGAGTTACAGGCGGACCAGTACTTC.

The chain uses TRBV2 and TRBJ2-4; no firm D call. The germline V gene encodes CDR1 SNHLY and CDR2 FYNNEI. The V and J ends lost 3 bases and 0 bases respectively, with 6 bases between them. The CDR3 extends over 14 amino acids. CDR3 DNA sequence: TGTGCCAGCAGTGATGGATTAGCCAAAAACATTCAGTACTTC. This gives the protein CASSDGLAKNIQYF.

This chain connects TRBV11-2 to TRBJ1-1; TRBD1 might be the D (5 bases). Trimming took 8 bases from V and 3 from J, leaving 16 bases between them. Germline values: CDR1 SGHAT, CDR2 FQNNGV. This CDR3 region has 14 residues. CDR3 region: CASSSRGLDTEAFF. Here the CDR3 DNA reads TGTGCCAGCTCCTCCCGGGGGTTAGACACTGAAGCTTTCTTT.

This clone was detected only a few times. This chain connects TRBV29-1 to TRBJ1-4; D gene unclear. CDR3 length equals 13 residues. From germline, CDR1 is SQVTM and CDR2 ANQGSEA. Trimming pared 6 bases from V and 5 bases from J, leaving 13 bases between. The DNA for the CDR3 is TGCAGCGTGAGACGGACGAACAATGAAAAACTGTTTTTT. This sequence encodes CSVRRTNNEKLFF.

This clone was seen repeatedly, ten times or more. The chain employs TRBV7-8 and TRBJ2-3, with no clear D. Germline loops: CDR1 SGHVS, CDR2 FQNEAQ. The CDR3 is 12 amino acids. V was clipped by 1 base and J by 6 bases, with 5 bases between them. DNA for the CDR3: TGTGCCAGCAGCTTAGGTCCGGATACGCAGTATTTT. Translation: CASSLGPDTQYF. The variable domain in full, with the rest retrieved from reference TRBV7-8 and TRBJ2-3, is GAGVSQSPRYKVAKRGQDVALRCDPISGHVSLFWYQQALGQGPEFLTYFQNEAQLDKSGLPSDRFFAERPEGSVSTLKIQRTQQEDSAVYLCASSLGPDTQYFGPGTRLTVL.

The rearrangement links TRBV6-5 to TRBJ2-5, with no clear D. CDR3 length equals 14 residues. V was cut by 0 bases and J by 3 bases, with 8 bases left in between. CDR1 and CDR2 (germline): MNHEY, SVGAGI. CDR3 in amino acids: CASSYSVAKETQYF. In DNA, the CDR3 is TGTGCCAGCAGTTACTCGGTGGCGAAAGAGACCCAGTACTTC.

The rearrangement uses TRBV30 and TRBJ2-7; 7 bases line up with TRBD2. This CDR3 contains 14 residues. Germline assignment: CDR1 GTSNPN and CDR2 SVGIG (reference sequence). The trim removed 5 bases at V and 6 bases at J, leaving 13 bases unmatched. The CDR3 loop is CAWRTQNPGGEQYF. Written as DNA, the CDR3 is TGTGCCTGGCGGACCCAGAATCCGGGGGGCGAGCAGTACTTC.

The chain combines TRBV7-2 with TRBJ2-5, with 9 bases fitting TRBD1. This CDR3 has 16 amino acids. V lost 1 base to trimming and J lost 4 bases; unmatched junction nucleotides: 7. The germline V gene encodes CDR1 SGHTA and CDR2 FQGNSA. The CDR3 DNA is TGTGCCAGCAGCTTAGTCGCGGACAGGGGAGGAGAGACCCAGTACTTC. Protein: CASSLVADRGGETQYF.

The chain employs TRBV18 and TRBJ2-1; 13 bases are a match to TRBD2. The CDR3 length is 15 residues. Germline V gene sequence: CDR1 KGHSH, CDR2 LQKENI. V gave up 3 bases and J gave up 9 bases; unmatched junction bases: 5. CDR3 sequence: CASSPTSGGAGEQFF. Here the CDR3 DNA reads TGTGCCAGCTCACCTACTAGCGGGGGGGCCGGTGAGCAGTTCTTC.

The V gene is TRBV29-1, the J gene TRBJ2-6; D not certain. The germline V and J ends were trimmed by 6 bases and 2 bases, with 14 bases remaining between them. CDR3 length equals 15 residues. Germline V gene sequence: CDR1 SQVTM, CDR2 ANQGSEA. CDR3 in amino acids: CSVAQVRAGANVLTF. The CDR3 region has the DNA TGCAGCGTCGCGCAGGTCCGGGCTGGGGCCAACGTCCTGACTTTC. Supplemented by reference TRBV29-1 and TRBJ2-6, the full variable domain reads SAVISQKPSRDICQRGTSLTIQCQVDSQVTMMFWYRQQPGQSLTLIATANQGSEATYESGFVIDKFPISRPNLTFSTLTVSNMSPEDSSIYLCSVAQVRAGANVLTFGAGSRLTVL.

The V and J genes are TRBV7-2 and TRBJ1-5; D is ambiguous. Germline CDR1 is SGHTA and CDR2 is FQGNSA. The CDR3 is 15 amino acids. Trimming removed 3 bases from V and 5 bases from J, with 14 bases in between. The CDR3 here is CASSFKAGYYQPQHF. Here the CDR3 DNA reads TGTGCCAGCAGCTTTAAAGCGGGGTACTATCAGCCCCAGCATTTT.

This clone appeared a few times. This chain connects TRBV5-1 to TRBJ2-7, with 8 bases identical to TRBD1. Germline CDR1 SGHRS, CDR2 YFSETQ. CDR3 length equals 14 residues. J lost 4 bases, V lost 4 bases, and 7 bases had no gene match. The CDR3 here is CASSPGQGGYEQYF. As DNA, the CDR3 is TGCGCCAGCAGCCCCGGACAGGGTGGGTACGAGCAGTACTTC.

The chain couples TRBV10-2 to TRBJ2-1; TRBD2 matches at 10 bases. Germline V gene sequence: CDR1 WSHSY, CDR2 SAAADI. The CDR3 is made up of 16 amino acids. J was trimmed by 4 bases and V by 10 bases; bases with no gene match: 13. The CDR3 reads CATSQPGLAYYNEQFF. The CDR3 DNA reads TGCGCCACCTCCCAACCGGGACTAGCGTATTACAATGAGCAGTTCTTC.

This chain joins TRBV29-1 and TRBJ1-1, with D possibly matching TRBD1 (5 bases). The CDR3 is 13 residues long. Trimming pared 1 base from V and 4 bases from J, leaving 10 bases between. Germline CDR1 reads SQVTM; CDR2 reads ANQGSEA. CDR3 amino acids: CSVEGRGRTEAFF. CDR3 coding DNA: TGCAGCGTTGAAGGTCGGGGACGCACTGAAGCTTTCTTT.

The chain uses TRBV6-5 and TRBJ1-5; D not certain. V was trimmed by 6 bases and J by 3 bases, leaving 12 bases between them. The CDR3 length is 14 residues. The germline V gene has CDR1 MNHEY and CDR2 SVGAGI. CDR3 sequence: CASRPHSINQPQHF. The CDR3 coding sequence is TGTGCCAGCAGACCCCATTCCATCAATCAGCCCCAGCATTTT.

This clone was detected only a few times. The genes are TRBV29-1 and TRBJ2-7, with a tentative D call TRBD2 (6 bases). Germline CDR1 reads SQVTM; CDR2 reads ANQGSEA. This CDR3 comprises 13 residues. V was trimmed by 4 bases and J by 2 bases, leaving 12 bases between them. Here the CDR3 reads CSVGGRGTYEQYF. CDR3 DNA: TGCAGCGTTGGGGGTCGGGGGACCTACGAGCAGTACTTC.